A selection of T cell receptor beta chains follows, all from one sample in a study of T cell changes during pregnancy in multiple sclerosis. The repertoire was sequenced with immunoSEQ multiplex PCR; TCRdb's copy has only in-frame clones and lacks some. The table has some 110,000 clones, around 90% seen once. The sequencing here drew on peripheral blood, taken in the third trimester of pregnancy. The receptors were gathered from a female donor with multiple sclerosis, enrolled in a pregnancy study. The CDR3 runs from the conserved cysteine through the conserved F or W. Fields, in order: J gene, D gene, clone size, V gene, CDR3 DNA, CDR3 protein. The D gene is left open where the match is weak. Not all rows give a size; the values are once, few, many and, for expanded clones, a class.

TRBJ1-5	TRBD1	few	TRBV30	TGTGCCTGGAGTTTGGGACAGGGCGGTCAGCCCCAGCATTTT	CAWSLGQGGQPQHF
TRBJ1-1	NA	NA	TRBV5-4	TGTGCCAGCAGCCTCGCGGACAGACCAAACACTGAAGCTTTCTTT	CASSLADRPNTEAFF
TRBJ2-7	TRBD2	few	TRBV2	TGTGCCAGCAGTCGAGCGGGGAGCTCCTACGAGCAGTACTTC	CASSRAGSSYEQYF
TRBJ2-3	TRBD1	NA	TRBV10-3	TGTGCCATCAGACCGGGACAGTCCACAGATACGCAGTATTTT	CAIRPGQSTDTQYF
TRBJ2-2	NA	once	TRBV30	TGTGCCTGGAGTGAAGAGTACACCGGGGAGCTGTTTTTT	CAWSEEYTGELFF
TRBJ2-1	NA	NA	TRBV27	TGTGCCAGCAGTCTCTCTCGGAGGGCTTCCTACAATGAGCAGTTCTTC	CASSLSRRASYNEQFF
TRBJ2-5	NA	NA	TRBV4-2	TGTGCCAGCAGCCAAGACTTTGCAGGTACCGAGCAAGAGACCCAGTACTTC	CASSQDFAGTEQETQYF
TRBJ2-1	TRBD2	NA	TRBV7-2	TGTGCCAGCAGCTTAGCGGCCCGGGAGCGGGGGAATGAGCAGTTCTTC	CASSLAARERGNEQFF
TRBJ1-1	NA	NA	TRBV18	TGTGCCAGCTCACCTTTGAGGGAACAAGCTTTCTTT	CASSPLREQAFF
TRBJ1-1	TRBD1	NA	TRBV29-1	TGCAGCGCCCTACAGGGGGAAACTGAAGCTTTCTTT	CSALQGETEAFF
TRBJ1-1	NA	NA	TRBV19	TGTGCCAGTAGTGCGGGCCCTACTCCGAACACTGAAGCTTTCTTT	CASSAGPTPNTEAFF
TRBJ1-1	TRBD1	NA	TRBV11-2	TGTGCCAGCAGCTTAAGTGGACAGGTCGGTGTCACTGAAGCTTTCTTT	CASSLSGQVGVTEAFF
TRBJ1-1	NA	NA	TRBV7-2	TGTGCCAGCAGCTCCGATGGCTTAACCATGAACACTGAAGCTTTCTTT	CASSSDGLTMNTEAFF
TRBJ2-7	TRBD1	NA	TRBV6-1	TGTGCCAGCAGTCGACAGGGGGCGGACGAGCAGTACTTC	CASSRQGADEQYF
TRBJ2-2	NA	NA	TRBV5-4	TGTGCCAGCAGCTTGGAACAGGGGGGAGGGACCGGGGAGCTGTTTTTT	CASSLEQGGGTGELFF
TRBJ2-5	TRBD1	NA	TRBV30	TGTGCCTGGAGCCGTGACAGGGGTAAAGAGACCCAGTACTTC	CAWSRDRGKETQYF
TRBJ2-1	TRBD2	once	TRBV11-3	TGTGCCAGCAGCTTAGATCGGCTAGCGGGAGGGTCGAATGAGCAGTTCTTC	CASSLDRLAGGSNEQFF
TRBJ1-2	NA	NA	TRBV5-4	TGTGCCAGCAGCTTGGGGGTCTTGAGGGCCTATGGCTACACCTTC	CASSLGVLRAYGYTF
TRBJ2-1	NA	once	TRBV28	TGTGCCAGCAGGAGACTGTTCTACAATGAGCAGTTCTTC	CASRRLFYNEQFF
TRBJ2-7	TRBD1	NA	TRBV9	TGTGCCAGCAGCGTAGCGGGACAGGGCTCCTACGAGCAGTACTTC	CASSVAGQGSYEQYF
TRBJ2-7	NA	NA	TRBV7-8	TGTGCCAGCAGCTTAGTAACAGAAACCTACGAGCAGTACTTC	CASSLVTETYEQYF
TRBJ2-2	NA	once	TRBV7-3	TGTGCCAGCAGCTTAATGGCAAGTCCGAACACCGGGGAGCTGTTTTTT	CASSLMASPNTGELFF
TRBJ1-2	TRBD1	NA	TRBV7-9	TGTGCCAGCAGCTTTATCGGTCCGACAGGGGCGACCTATGGCTACACCTTC	CASSFIGPTGATYGYTF
TRBJ2-7	NA	NA	TRBV5-1	TGCGCCAGCAGCTTCGGAGAAAACGAGCAGTACTTC	CASSFGENEQYF
TRBJ2-5	NA	NA	TRBV14	TGTGCCAGCAGCCTCAGGGCCCAAGAGACCCAGTACTTC	CASSLRAQETQYF